This TCR beta chain derives from a study of immune evolution from preneoplasia to lung adenocarcinoma. Findings and caveats of the study: Normal lung had highest clonality; later lesions appeared denser, more diverse. Compared with EGFR-mutant or double wild-type lesions, KRAS-mutant nodules were more clonal.

The CDR3 sequence is 16 residues long. Germline CDR1 is MGHRA and CDR2 is YSYEKL. V lost 1 base and J 0 bases, leaving 12 bases between the germline ends. Patient tissue came from resections in Japan or China, 2014–2017. Macro-dissection enriched premalignant or tumor cells before nucleic acid extraction. Sequencing was performed with immunoSEQ multiplex PCR; in TCRdb, only in-frame clones are kept and a portion is missing. The data contain roughly 7,000 clones, 80% of them seen just once; the ten biggest clones take up over 3.5%. This clone was picked up a small number of times. What it recognizes is unknown.

The J gene is TRBJ1-1, the V gene TRBV4-1; D ambiguous. The clonotype originates from a person between 60 and 70 years old with lung adenocarcinoma. The sample consisted of FFPE invasive lung adenocarcinoma tissue. CDR3 in DNA: TGCGCCAGCAGCCAAGGTTTGAGGAACATGAACACTGAAGCTTTCTTT. Its protein product is CASSQGLRNMNTEAFF.